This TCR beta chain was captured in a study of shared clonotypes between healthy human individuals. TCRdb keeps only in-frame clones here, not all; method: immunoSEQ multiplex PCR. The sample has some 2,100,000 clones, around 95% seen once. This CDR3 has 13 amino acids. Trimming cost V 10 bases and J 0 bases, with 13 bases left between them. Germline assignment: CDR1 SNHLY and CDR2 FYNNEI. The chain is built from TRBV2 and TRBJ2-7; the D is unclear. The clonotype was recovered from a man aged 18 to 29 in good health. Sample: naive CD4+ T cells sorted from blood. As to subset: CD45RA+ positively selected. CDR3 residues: CATRLASSYEQYF. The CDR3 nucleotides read TGTGCCACCAGACTTGCAAGCTCCTACGAGCAGTACTTC.